This record looks at one T cell receptor (beta chain) sequence and its context. The source of the sample is a study of human T cells and chemical hapten exposure. Noted time point: patch test 2, 6 weeks after DPC sensitization. As to treatment: therapeutic diphenylcyclopropenone sensitization with weekly scalp DPC. Each donor was an alopecia patient between 18 and 70 years of age who qualified for DPC. Unseparated into fractions, whole blood served as the source from which total RNA was extracted. TCRdb reanalysed the RACE reads using MiXCR and keeps one entry per CDR3 protein. The table has about 350,000 distinct CDR3 sequences, roughly 6% seen once. The sequenced sample was whole blood, obtained in connection with sensitization to the hapten diphenylcyclopropenone (DPC). This clonotype was obtained from a woman between 18 and 29 years old with alopecia areata. Some clones in this sample may be carry-over from other donors' samples.

The CDR3 loop reads CSITAGGPYEQYF. The CDR3, as DNA: TGCAGCATCACCGCCGGGGGGCCCTACGAGCAGTACTTC. The chain has TRBV29-1 and TRBJ2-7, with a tentative D call TRBD2 (7 bases). The germline V and J ends were trimmed by 8 bases and 2 bases, with 16 bases remaining between them. The CDR3 runs 13 residues. In germline, CDR1 is SQVTM, CDR2 ANQGSEA.